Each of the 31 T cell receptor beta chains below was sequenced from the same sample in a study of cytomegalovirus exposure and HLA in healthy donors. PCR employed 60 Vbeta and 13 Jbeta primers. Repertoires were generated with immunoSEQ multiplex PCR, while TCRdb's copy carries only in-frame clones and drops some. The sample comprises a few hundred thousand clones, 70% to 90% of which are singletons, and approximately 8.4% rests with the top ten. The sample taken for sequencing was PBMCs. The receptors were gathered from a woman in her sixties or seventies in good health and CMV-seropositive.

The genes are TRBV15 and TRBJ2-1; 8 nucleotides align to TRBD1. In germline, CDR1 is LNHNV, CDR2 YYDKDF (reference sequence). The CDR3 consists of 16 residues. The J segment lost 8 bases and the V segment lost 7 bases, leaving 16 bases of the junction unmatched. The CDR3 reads CATTAPEDRVEDEQFF. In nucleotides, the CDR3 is TGTGCCACCACAGCTCCCGAGGACAGGGTGGAGGATGAGCAGTTCTTC.

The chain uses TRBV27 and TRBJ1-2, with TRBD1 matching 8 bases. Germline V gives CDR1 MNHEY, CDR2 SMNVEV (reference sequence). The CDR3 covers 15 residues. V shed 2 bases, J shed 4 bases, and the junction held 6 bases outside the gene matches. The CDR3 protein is CASSLRGGQGYGYTF. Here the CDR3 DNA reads TGTGCCAGCAGTTTACGGGGAGGACAGGGCTATGGCTACACCTTC.

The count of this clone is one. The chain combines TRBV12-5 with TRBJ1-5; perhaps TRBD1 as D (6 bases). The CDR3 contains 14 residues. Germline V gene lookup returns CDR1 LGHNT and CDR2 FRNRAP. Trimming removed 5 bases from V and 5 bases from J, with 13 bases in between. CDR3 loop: CASGPQTGDQPQHF. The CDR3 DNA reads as TGTGCTAGTGGTCCCCAGACAGGAGATCAGCCCCAGCATTTT.

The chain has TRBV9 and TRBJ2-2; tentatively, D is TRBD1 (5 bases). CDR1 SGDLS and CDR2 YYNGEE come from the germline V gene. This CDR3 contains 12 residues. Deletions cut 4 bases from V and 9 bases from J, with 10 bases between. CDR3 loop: CASSSTGRELFF. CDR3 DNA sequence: TGTGCCAGCAGCTCTACAGGTCGGGAGCTGTTTTTT.

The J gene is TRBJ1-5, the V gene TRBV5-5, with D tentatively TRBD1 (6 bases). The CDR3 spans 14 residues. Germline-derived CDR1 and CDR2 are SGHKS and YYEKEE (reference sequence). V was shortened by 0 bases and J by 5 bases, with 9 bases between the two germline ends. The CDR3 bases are TGTGCCAGCAGCTTGGTGGCAGGGGATCAGCCCCAGCATTTT. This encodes CASSLVAGDQPQHF.

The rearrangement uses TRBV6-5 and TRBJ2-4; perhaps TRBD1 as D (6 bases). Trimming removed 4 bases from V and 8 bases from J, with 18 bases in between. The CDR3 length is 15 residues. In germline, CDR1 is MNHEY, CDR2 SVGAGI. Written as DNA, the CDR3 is TGTGCCAGCAGTTCCTCAGGCAGGGGAGCTGACATTCAGTACTTC. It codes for CASSSSGRGADIQYF.

For the CDR3, the DNA is TGTGCCAGCTCAACCGGACAGGCTTTATCTGAAGCTTTCTTT. Its translation: CASSTGQALSEAFF. The chain joins TRBV18 to TRBJ1-1; 7 bases fit TRBD1. The germline V gene has CDR1 KGHSH and CDR2 LQKENI. The CDR3 loop spans 14 amino acids. The J segment lost 6 bases and the V segment lost 5 bases, leaving 9 bases of the junction unmatched.

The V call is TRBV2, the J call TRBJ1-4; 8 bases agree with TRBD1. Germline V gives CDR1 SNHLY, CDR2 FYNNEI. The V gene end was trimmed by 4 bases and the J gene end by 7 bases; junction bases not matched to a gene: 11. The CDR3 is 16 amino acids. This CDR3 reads CASSVLSGGGSEKLFF. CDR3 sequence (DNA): TGTGCCAGCAGTGTCCTCTCAGGGGGCGGGAGTGAAAAACTGTTTTTT. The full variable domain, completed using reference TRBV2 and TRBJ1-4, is EPEVTQTPSHQVTQMGQEVILRCVPISNHLYFYWYRQILGQKVEFLVSFYNNEISEKSEIFDDQFSVERPDGSNFTLKIRSTKLEDSAMYFCASSVLSGGGSEKLFFGSGTQLSVL.

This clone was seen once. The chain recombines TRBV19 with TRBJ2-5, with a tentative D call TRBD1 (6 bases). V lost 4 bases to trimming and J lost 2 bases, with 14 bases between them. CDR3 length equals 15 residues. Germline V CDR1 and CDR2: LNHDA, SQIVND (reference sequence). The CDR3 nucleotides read TGTGCCAGTAGTAGACTCCGGGACAAGCAAGAGACCCAGTACTTC. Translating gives CASSRLRDKQETQYF. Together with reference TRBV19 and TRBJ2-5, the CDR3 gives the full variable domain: DGGITQSPKYLFRKEGQNVTLSCEQNLNHDAMYWYRQDPGQGLRLIYYSQIVNDFQKGDIAEGYSVSREKKESFPLTVTSAQKNPTAFYLCASSRLRDKQETQYFGPGTRLLVL.

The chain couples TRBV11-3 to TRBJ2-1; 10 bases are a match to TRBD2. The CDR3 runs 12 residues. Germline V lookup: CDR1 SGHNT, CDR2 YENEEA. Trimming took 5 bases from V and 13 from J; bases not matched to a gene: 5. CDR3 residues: CASSRKLAGQFF. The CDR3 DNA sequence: TGTGCCAGCAGCAGGAAACTAGCGGGACAGTTCTTC.

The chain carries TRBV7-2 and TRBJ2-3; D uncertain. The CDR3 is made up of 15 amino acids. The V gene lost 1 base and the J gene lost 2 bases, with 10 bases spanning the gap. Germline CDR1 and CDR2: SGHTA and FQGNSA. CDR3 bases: TGTGCCAGCAGCTTAGGGGCAGCCGTCACAGATACGCAGTATTTT. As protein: CASSLGAAVTDTQYF.

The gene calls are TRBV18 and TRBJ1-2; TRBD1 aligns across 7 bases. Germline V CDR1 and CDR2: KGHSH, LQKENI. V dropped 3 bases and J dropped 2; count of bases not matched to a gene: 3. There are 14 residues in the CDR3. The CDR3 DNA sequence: TGTGCCAGCTCACCTCCGGGACAGAACTATGGCTACACCTTC. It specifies CASSPPGQNYGYTF. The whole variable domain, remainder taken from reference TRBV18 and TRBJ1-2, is NAGVMQNPRHLVRRRGQEARLRCSPMKGHSHVYWYRQLPEEGLKFMVYLQKENIIDESGMPKERFSAEFPKEGPSILRIQQVVRGDSAAYFCASSPPGQNYGYTFGSGTRLTVV.

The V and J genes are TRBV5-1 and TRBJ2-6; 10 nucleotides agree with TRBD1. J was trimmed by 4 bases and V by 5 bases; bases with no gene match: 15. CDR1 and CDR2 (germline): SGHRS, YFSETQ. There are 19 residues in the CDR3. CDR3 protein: CASRRREGTGVSGANVLTF. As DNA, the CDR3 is TGCGCCAGCAGGCGTCGTGAGGGGACAGGGGTGTCCGGGGCCAACGTCCTGACTTTC.

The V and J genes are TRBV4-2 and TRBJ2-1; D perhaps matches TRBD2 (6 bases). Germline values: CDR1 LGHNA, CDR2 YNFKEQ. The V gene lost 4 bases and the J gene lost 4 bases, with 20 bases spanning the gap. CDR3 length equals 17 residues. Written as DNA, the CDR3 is TGTGCCAGCAGCCGTTCACGGGATCGGCGGGAATACAATGAGCAGTTCTTC. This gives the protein CASSRSRDRREYNEQFF.

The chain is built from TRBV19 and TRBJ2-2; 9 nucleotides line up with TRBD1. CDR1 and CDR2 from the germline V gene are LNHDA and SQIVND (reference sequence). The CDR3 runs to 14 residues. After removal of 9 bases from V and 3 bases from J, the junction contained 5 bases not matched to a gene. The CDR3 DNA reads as TGTGCCAGCAACAGGGGGCGGGACACCGGGGAGCTGTTTTTT. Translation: CASNRGRDTGELFF.

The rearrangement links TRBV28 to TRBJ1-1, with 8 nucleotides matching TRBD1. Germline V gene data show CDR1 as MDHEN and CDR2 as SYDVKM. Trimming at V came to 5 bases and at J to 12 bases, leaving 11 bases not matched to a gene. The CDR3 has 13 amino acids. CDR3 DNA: TGTGCCAGCAGTCTAGGCGGCAGGGGGCCGTCTTTCTTT. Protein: CASSLGGRGPSFF.

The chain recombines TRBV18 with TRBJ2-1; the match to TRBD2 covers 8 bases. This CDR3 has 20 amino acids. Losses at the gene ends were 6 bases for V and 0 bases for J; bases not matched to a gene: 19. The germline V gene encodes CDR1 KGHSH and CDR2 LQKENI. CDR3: CASSGTVGLAGMSSYNEQFF. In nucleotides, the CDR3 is TGTGCCAGCTCGGGTACAGTGGGGCTAGCGGGTATGAGCTCCTACAATGAGCAGTTCTTC.

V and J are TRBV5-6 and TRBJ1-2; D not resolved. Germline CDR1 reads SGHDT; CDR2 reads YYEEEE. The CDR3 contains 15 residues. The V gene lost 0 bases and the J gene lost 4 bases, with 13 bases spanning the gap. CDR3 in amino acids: CASSLVAGNSYGYTF. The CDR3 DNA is TGTGCCAGCAGCTTGGTTGCAGGCAACAGCTATGGCTACACCTTC.

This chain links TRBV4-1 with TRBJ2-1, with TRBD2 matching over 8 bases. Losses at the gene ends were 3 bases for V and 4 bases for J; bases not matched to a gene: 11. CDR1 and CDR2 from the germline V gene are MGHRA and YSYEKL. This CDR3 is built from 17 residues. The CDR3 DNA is TGCGCCAGCAGCCAGGGATTTAGCGGGACGACGTACAATGAGCAGTTCTTC. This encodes CASSQGFSGTTYNEQFF.

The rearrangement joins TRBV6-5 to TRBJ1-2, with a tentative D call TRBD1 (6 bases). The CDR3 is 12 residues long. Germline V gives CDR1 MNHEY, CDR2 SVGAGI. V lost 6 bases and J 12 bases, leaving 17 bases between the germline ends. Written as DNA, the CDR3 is TGTGCCAGCAGCCCGACAGGTTCAGGGGACACCTTC. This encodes CASSPTGSGDTF.

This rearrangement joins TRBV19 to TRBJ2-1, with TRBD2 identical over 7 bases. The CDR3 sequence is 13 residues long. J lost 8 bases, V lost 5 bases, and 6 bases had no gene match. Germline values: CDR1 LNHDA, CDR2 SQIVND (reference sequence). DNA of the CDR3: TGTGCCAGTAGTCCCTCGCTAGCGGATGAGCAGTTCTTC. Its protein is CASSPSLADEQFF.

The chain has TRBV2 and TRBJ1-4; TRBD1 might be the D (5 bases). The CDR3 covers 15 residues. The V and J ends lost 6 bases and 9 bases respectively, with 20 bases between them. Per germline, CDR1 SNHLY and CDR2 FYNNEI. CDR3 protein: CASSLDSIQMKKLFF. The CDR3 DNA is TGTGCCAGCAGCCTAGACAGTATCCAAATGAAAAAACTGTTTTTT.

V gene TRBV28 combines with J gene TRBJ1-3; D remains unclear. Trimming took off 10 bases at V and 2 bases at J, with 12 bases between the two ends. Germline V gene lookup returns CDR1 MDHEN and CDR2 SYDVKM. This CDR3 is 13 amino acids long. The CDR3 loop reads CATLEVAGNTIYF. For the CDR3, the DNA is TGTGCCACTCTCGAGGTAGCTGGAAACACCATATATTTT.

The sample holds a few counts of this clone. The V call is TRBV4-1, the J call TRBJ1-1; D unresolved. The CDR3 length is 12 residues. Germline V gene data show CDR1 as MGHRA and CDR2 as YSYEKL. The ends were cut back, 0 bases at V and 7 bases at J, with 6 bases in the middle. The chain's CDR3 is CASSQDRGEAFF. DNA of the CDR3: TGCGCCAGCAGCCAAGATCGCGGTGAAGCTTTCTTT.

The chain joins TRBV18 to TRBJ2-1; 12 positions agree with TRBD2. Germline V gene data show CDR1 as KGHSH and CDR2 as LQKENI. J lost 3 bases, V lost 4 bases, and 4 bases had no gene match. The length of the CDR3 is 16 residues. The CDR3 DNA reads TGTGCCAGCTCACGGATGGGACTAGCGGGCTACAATGAGCAGTTCTTC. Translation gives CASSRMGLAGYNEQFF.

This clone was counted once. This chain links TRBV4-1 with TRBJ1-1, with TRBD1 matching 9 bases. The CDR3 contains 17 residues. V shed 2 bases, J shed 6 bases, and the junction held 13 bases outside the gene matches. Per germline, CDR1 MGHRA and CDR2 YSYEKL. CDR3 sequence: CASSQRRGTGLVSEAFF. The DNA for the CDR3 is TGCGCCAGCAGCCAAAGGAGGGGGACAGGGTTGGTTTCTGAAGCTTTCTTT.

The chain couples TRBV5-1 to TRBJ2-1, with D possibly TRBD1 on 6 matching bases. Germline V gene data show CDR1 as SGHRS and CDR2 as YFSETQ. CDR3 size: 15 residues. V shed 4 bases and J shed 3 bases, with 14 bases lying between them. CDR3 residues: CASSGGWTVYNEQFF. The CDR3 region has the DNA TGCGCCAGCAGCGGGGGCTGGACGGTCTACAATGAGCAGTTCTTC.

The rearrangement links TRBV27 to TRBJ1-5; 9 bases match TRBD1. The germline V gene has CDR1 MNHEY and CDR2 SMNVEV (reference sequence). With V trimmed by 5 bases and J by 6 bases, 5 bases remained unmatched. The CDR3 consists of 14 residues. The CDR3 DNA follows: TGTGCCAGCAGTCCCACAGGGGGCGGTCAGCCCCAGCATTTT. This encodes CASSPTGGGQPQHF.

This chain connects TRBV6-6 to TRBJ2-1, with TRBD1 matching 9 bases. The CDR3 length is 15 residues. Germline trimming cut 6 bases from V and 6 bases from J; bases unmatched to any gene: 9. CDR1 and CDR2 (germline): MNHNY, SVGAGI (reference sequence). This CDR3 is CASRPGTGKGNEQFF. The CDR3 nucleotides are TGTGCCAGCAGACCCGGGACAGGGAAGGGCAATGAGCAGTTCTTC.

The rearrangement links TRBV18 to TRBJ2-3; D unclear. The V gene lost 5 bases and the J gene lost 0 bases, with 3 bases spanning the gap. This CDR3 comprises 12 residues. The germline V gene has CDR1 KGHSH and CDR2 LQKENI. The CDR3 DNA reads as TGTGCCAGCTCATCAAGCACAGATACGCAGTATTTT. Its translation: CASSSSTDTQYF.

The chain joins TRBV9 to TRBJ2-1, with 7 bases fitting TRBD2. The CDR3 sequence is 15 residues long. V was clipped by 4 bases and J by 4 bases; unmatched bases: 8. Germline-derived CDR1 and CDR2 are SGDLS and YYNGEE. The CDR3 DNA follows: TGTGCCAGCAGCTCCCCGGGGGAGGGGTACAATGAGCAGTTCTTC. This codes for CASSSPGEGYNEQFF.